This T cell receptor (beta chain) is from a study of post-analysis software for immune sequencing data. Turning to the study itself: Courses of disease covered relapsing-remitting, secondary progressive and progressive-relapsing multiple sclerosis.

This clonotype has a handful of counts. Its matching antigen is unknown. The study's findings and limits: The F measure placed samples prepared in the same batch into strongly shared clusters. A few TRBV segments occurring more often in patients than controls included TRBV5-6, TRBV5-1 and TRBV20-1. Relative to controls, patients with multiple sclerosis showed significantly lower normalized Chao1 diversity.

Germline V CDR1 and CDR2: LNHNV, YYDKDF (reference sequence). V gave up 0 bases and J gave up 5 bases; unmatched junction bases: 10. This CDR3 region has 16 residues. Each TCR beta cDNA library carried unique molecular identifiers. There were roughly 0.9 to 10 million T cells, and about 540,000 cDNA molecules came from them. One entry per CDR3 protein results from TCRdb running MiXCR on the PCR reads. The table has about 770,000 distinct CDR3 sequences, around 45% seen once. Sequencing used blood. This rearrangement joins TRBV15 to TRBJ2-7, with 7 nucleotides matching TRBD2. The source is a girl aged 5-17 years with multiple sclerosis. The CDR3 bases are TGTGCCACCAGCAGAGATCTGGCTAGCGGAAAAGACGAGCAGTACTTC. Its protein product is CATSRDLASGKDEQYF.